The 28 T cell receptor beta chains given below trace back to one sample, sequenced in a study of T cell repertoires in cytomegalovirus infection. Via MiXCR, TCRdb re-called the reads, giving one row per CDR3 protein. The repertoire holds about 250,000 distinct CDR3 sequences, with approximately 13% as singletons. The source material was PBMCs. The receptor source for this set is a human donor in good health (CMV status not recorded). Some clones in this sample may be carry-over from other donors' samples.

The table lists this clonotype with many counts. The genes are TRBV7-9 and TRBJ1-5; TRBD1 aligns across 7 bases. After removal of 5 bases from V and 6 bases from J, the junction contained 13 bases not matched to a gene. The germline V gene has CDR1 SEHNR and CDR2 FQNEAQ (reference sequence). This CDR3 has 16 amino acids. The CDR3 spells CASSPQGGESAQPQHF. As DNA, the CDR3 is TGTGCCAGCAGCCCACAAGGGGGCGAGTCTGCTCAGCCCCAGCATTTT. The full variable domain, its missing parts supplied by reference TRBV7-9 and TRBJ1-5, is DTGVSQNPRHKITKRGQNVTFRCDPISEHNRLYWYRQTLGQGPEFLTYFQNEAQLEKSRLLSDRFSAERPKGSFSTLEIQRTEQGDSAMYLCASSPQGGESAQPQHFGDGTRLSIL.

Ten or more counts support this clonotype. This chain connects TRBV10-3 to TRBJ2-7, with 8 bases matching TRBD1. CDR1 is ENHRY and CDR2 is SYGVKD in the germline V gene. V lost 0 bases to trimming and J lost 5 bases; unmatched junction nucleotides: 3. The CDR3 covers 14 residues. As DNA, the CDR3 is TGTGCCATCAGTGAGTCGACAGGGGAGAACGAGCAGTACTTC. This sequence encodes CAISESTGENEQYF.

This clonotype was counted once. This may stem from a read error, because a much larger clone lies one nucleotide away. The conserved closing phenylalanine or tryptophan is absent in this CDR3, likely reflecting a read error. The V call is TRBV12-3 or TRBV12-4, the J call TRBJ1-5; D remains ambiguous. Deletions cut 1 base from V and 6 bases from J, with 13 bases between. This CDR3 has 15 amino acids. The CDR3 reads CASSLGTPRGQPQHS. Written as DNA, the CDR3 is TGTGCCAGCAGTTTAGGGACCCCACGCGGTCAGCCCCAGCATTCT.

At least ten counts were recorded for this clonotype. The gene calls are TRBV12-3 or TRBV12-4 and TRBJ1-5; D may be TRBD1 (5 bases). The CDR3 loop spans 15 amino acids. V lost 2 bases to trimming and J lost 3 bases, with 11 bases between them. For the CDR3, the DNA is TGTGCCAGCAGTTTATTGACAGTGGCCAATCAGCCCCAGCATTTT. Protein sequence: CASSLLTVANQPQHF.

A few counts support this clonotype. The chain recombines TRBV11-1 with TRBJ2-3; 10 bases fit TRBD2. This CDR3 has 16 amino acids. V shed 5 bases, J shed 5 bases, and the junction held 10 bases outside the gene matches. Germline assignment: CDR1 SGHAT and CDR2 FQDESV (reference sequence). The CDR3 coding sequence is TGTGCCAGCAGCCCTAGAGCGGGGGGGTCTCTAGATACGCAGTATTTT. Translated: CASSPRAGGSLDTQYF.

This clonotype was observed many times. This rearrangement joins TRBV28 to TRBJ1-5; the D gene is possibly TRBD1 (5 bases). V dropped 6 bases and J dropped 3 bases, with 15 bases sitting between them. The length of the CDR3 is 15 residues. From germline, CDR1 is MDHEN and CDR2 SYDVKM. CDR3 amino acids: CASRTAGADNQPQHF. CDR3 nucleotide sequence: TGTGCCAGCAGGACGGCCGGGGCGGACAATCAGCCCCAGCATTTT.

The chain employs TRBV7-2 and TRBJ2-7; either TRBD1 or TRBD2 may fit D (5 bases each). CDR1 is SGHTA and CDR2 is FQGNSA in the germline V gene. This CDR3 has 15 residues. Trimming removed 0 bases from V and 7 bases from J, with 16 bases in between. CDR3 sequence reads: CASSLARATSGEQYF. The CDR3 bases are TGTGCCAGCAGCTTAGCGCGGGCGACTTCAGGGGAGCAGTACTTC.

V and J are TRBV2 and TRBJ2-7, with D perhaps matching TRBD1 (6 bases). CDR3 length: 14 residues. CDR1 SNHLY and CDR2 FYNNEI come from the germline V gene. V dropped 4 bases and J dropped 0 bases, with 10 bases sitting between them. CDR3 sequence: CASSGRTASYEQYF. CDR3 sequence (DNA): TGTGCCAGCAGTGGTCGGACAGCCTCCTACGAGCAGTACTTC.

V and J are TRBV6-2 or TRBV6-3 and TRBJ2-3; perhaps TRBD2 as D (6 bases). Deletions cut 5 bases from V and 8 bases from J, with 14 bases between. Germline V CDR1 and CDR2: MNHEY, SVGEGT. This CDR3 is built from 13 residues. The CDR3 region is CASSTDRGGTQYF. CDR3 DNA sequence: TGTGCCAGCAGTACGGACCGGGGAGGTACGCAGTATTTT.

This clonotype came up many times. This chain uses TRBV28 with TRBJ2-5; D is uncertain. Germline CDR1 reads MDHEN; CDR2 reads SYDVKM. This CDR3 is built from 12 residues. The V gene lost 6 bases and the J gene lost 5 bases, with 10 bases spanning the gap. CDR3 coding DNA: TGTGCCAGCAGCGCTTCCGGCGAGACCCAGTACTTC. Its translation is CASSASGETQYF.

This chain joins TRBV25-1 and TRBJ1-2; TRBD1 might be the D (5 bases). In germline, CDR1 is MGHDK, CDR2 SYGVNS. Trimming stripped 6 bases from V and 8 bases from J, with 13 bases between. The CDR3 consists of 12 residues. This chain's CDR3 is CASRVGAYGYTF. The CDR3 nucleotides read TGTGCCAGCAGGGTAGGGGCGTACGGCTACACCTTC.

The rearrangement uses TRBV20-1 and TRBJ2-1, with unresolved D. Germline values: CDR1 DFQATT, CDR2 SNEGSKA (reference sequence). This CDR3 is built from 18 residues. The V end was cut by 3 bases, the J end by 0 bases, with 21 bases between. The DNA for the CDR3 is TGCAGTGCTAGCCCAGAAGGCGGAACCTTGAGCTCCTACAATGAGCAGTTCTTC. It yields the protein CSASPEGGTLSSYNEQFF.

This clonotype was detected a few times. CDR3 region: CASSRVSNQPQHF. In DNA, the CDR3 is TGTGCCAGTAGTCGGGTTAGCAATCAGCCCCAGCATTTT. The rearrangement links TRBV19 to TRBJ1-5; no definite D call. The V gene's germline CDR1 is LNHDA and CDR2 SQIVND (reference sequence). The V gene lost 5 bases and the J gene lost 0 bases, with 5 bases spanning the gap. The CDR3 contains 13 residues.

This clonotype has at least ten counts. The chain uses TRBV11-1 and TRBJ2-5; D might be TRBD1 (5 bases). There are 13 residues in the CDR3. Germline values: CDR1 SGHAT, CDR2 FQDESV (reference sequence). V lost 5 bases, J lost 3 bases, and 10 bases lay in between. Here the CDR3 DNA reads TGTGCCAGCAGCCCGTGGGGCGAAGAGACCCAGTACTTC. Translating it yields CASSPWGEETQYF.

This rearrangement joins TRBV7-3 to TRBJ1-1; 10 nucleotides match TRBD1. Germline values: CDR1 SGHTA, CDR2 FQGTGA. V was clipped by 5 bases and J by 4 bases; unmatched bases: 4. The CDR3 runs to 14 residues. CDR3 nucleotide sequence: TGTGCCAGCAGCGCGGGACAGGGGAGCACTGAAGCTTTCTTT. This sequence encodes CASSAGQGSTEAFF.

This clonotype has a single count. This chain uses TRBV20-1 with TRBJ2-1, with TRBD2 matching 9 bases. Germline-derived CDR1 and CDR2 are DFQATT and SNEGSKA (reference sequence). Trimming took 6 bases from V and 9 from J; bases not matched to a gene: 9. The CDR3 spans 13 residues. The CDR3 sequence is CSARGGAISEQFF. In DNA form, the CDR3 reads TGCAGTGCCCGCGGGGGGGCCATTAGTGAGCAGTTCTTC.

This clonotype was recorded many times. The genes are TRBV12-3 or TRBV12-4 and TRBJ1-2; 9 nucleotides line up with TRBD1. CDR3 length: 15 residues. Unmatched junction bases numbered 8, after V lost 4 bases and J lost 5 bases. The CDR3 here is CASSYPGQGGYGYTF. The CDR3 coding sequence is TGTGCCAGCAGTTATCCGGGACAGGGAGGTTATGGCTACACCTTC.

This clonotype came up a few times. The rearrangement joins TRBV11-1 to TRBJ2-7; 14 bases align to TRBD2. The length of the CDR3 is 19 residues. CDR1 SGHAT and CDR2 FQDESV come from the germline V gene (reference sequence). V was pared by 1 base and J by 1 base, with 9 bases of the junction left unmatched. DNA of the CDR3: TGTGCCAGCAGCTTAGTCCGGACTAGCGGGAGGACAACTTCCTACGAGCAGTACTTC. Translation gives CASSLVRTSGRTTSYEQYF.

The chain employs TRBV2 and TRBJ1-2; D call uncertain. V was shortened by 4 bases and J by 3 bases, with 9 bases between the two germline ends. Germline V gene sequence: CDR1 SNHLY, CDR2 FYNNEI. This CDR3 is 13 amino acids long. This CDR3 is CASSVQAYYGYTF. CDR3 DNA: TGTGCCAGCAGTGTCCAGGCCTACTATGGCTACACCTTC.

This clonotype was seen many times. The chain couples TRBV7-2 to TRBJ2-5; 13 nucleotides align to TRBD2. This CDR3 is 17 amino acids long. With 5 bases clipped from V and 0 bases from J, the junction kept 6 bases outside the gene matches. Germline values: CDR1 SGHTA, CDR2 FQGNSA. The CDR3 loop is CASSPGTSGEYQETQYF. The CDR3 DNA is TGTGCCAGCAGCCCGGGGACTAGCGGGGAGTACCAAGAGACCCAGTACTTC.

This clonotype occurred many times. The CDR3: CASSLGVGVYEQYF. CDR3 DNA: TGTGCCAGCAGCTTAGGAGTGGGAGTCTACGAGCAGTACTTC. V and J are TRBV7-8 and TRBJ2-7; the D gene is possibly TRBD2 (5 bases). The CDR3 extends over 14 amino acids. With 1 base removed from V and 3 bases from J, the gap between germline ends came to 10 bases. Germline V lookup: CDR1 SGHVS, CDR2 FQNEAQ.

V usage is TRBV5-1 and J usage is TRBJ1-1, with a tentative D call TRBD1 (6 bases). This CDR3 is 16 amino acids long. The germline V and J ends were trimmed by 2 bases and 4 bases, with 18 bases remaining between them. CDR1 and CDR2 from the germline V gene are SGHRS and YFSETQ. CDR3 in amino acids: CASSLYTGHPGTEAFF. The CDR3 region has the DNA TGCGCCAGCAGCTTATATACGGGACACCCAGGCACTGAAGCTTTCTTT.

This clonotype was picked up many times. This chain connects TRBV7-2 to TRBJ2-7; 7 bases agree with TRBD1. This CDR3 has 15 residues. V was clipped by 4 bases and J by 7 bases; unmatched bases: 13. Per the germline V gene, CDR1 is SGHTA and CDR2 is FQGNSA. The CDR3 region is CASSSPNRGFMEQYF. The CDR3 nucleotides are TGTGCCAGCAGCTCTCCGAACAGGGGCTTTATGGAGCAGTACTTC.

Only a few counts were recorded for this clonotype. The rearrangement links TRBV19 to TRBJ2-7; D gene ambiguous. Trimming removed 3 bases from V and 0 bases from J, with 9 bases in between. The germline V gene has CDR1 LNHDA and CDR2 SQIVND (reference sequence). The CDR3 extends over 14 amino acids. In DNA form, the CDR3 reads TGTGCCAGTAGTATCGACGGAAGCTCCTACGAGCAGTACTTC. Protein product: CASSIDGSSYEQYF.

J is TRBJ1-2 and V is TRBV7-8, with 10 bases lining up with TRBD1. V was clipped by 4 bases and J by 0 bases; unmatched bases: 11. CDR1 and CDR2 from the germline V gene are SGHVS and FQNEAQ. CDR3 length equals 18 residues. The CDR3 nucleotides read TGTGCCAGCAGCTCCCCGGGGACAGGGGCCTATCCTAACTATGGCTACACCTTC. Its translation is CASSSPGTGAYPNYGYTF.

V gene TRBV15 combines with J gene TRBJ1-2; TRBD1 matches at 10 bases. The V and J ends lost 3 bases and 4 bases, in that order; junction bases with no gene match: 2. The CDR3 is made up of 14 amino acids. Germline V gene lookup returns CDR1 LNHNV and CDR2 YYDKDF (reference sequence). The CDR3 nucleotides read TGTGCCACCAGCAGCCGGACAGGGGGCTATGGCTACACCTTC. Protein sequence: CATSSRTGGYGYTF.

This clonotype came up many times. CDR3 sequence reads: CASSPGTGKYEQYF. CDR3 nucleotides: TGTGCCAGCAGCCCCGGGACAGGGAAGTACGAGCAGTACTTC. J is TRBJ2-7 and V is TRBV28, with 9 bases aligning to TRBD1. CDR3 length: 14 amino acids. Germline V CDR1 and CDR2: MDHEN, SYDVKM. V shed 6 bases and J 4 bases; nucleotides not matched to a gene: 7.

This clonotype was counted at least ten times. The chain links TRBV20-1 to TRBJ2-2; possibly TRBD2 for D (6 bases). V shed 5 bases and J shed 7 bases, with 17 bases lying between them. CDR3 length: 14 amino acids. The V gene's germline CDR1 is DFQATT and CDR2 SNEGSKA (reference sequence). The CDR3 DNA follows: TGCAGTGCTGGGGGACTCCCGAGAGGCGGGGAGCTGTTTTTT. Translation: CSAGGLPRGGELFF.